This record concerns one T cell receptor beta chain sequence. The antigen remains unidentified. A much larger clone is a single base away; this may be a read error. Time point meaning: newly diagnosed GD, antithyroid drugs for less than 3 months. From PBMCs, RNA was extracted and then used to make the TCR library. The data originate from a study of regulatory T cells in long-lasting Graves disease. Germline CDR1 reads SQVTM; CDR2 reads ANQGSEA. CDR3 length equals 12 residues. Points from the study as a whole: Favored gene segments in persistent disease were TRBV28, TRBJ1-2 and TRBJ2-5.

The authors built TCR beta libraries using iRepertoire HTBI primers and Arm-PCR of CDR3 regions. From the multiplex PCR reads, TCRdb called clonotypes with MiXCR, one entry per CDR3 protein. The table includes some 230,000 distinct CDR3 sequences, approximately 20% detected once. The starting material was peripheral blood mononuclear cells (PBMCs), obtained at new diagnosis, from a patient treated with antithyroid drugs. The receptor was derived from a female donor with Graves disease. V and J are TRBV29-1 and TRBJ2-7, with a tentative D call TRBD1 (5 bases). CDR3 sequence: CSVGQYLYEQCF. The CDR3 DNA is TGCAGCGTTGGACAGTACCTATACGAGCAGTGCTTC.